These 14 T cell receptor beta chains share one sample of origin, sequenced in a study of OX40 agonist ivuxolimab in advanced cancers. Clones were read by immunoSEQ multiplex PCR, and TCRdb kept only the in-frame ones, dropping some. The sample has about 53,000 clones; more than 80% are singletons. The sample here was CD4+ or CD8+ T cells sorted from blood, taken in a trial of the OX40 agonist ivuxolimab. The source is an adult with an advanced solid tumor such as melanoma, head and neck, liver or kidney cancer.

This sequence joins TRBV7-9 and TRBJ2-7, with unresolved D. Germline V gene data show CDR1 as SEHNR and CDR2 as FQNEAQ (reference sequence). This CDR3 region has 12 residues. The V and J ends lost 2 bases and 6 bases respectively, with 8 bases between them. In nucleotides, the CDR3 is TGTGCCAGCAGCTTATTCGACGGCGAGCAGTACTTC. This encodes CASSLFDGEQYF.

The chain links TRBV6-1 to TRBJ1-2, with 11 positions matching TRBD1. The germline V gene encodes CDR1 MNHNS and CDR2 SASEGT. The CDR3 is 15 amino acids. The J segment lost 3 bases and the V segment lost 5 bases, leaving 5 bases of the junction unmatched. The CDR3 coding sequence is TGTGCCAGCAGTAATGGACAGGGGGCGCACTATGGCTACACCTTC. This codes for CASSNGQGAHYGYTF.

V usage is TRBV7-2 and J usage is TRBJ2-1; D gene ambiguous. V gave up 1 base and J gave up 5 bases, with 9 bases separating them. The CDR3 spans 14 residues. CDR1 SGHTA and CDR2 FQGNSA come from the germline V gene. CDR3 in DNA: TGTGCCAGCAGCTTAGGTGCGCTCAACAATGAGCAGTTCTTC. This codes for CASSLGALNNEQFF.

The chain employs TRBV2 and TRBJ1-2; D not certain. V lost 6 bases to trimming and J lost 8 bases, with 16 bases between them. The CDR3 length is 13 residues. The germline V gene has CDR1 SNHLY and CDR2 FYNNEI. CDR3: CASREQTGTGYTF. The CDR3 region has the DNA TGTGCCAGCAGGGAACAGACGGGAACGGGCTACACCTTC.

The V gene is TRBV6-6, the J gene TRBJ2-1; 7 nucleotides line up with TRBD1. The trim removed 4 bases at V and 6 bases at J, leaving 3 bases unmatched. Germline CDR1 reads MNHNY; CDR2 reads SVGAGI (reference sequence). The CDR3 runs 13 residues. The CDR3 sequence: CASSLRQGNEQFF. As DNA, the CDR3 is TGTGCCAGCAGTTTACGACAGGGCAATGAGCAGTTCTTC.

The V and J genes are TRBV2 and TRBJ2-5; D is possibly TRBD1 (6 bases). The CDR3 length is 16 residues. Germline CDR1 reads SNHLY; CDR2 reads FYNNEI. V was trimmed by 6 bases and J by 1 base, leaving 18 bases between them. The CDR3 spells CASRQGGVAPQETQYF. DNA of the CDR3: TGTGCCAGCAGACAAGGGGGTGTGGCTCCCCAAGAGACCCAGTACTTC. Drawing the rest from reference TRBV2 and TRBJ2-5, the complete variable domain is EPEVTQTPSHQVTQMGQEVILRCVPISNHLYFYWYRQILGQKVEFLVSFYNNEISEKSEIFDDQFSVERPDGSNFTLKIRSTKLEDSAMYFCASRQGGVAPQETQYFGPGTRLLVL.

The chain links TRBV4-1 to TRBJ2-5; 7 bases align to TRBD2. Germline assignment: CDR1 MGHRA and CDR2 YSYEKL. The CDR3 contains 14 residues. V lost 1 base, J lost 6 bases, and 5 bases stayed unmatched. The CDR3, as DNA: TGCGCCAGCAGCCAAGCTGGTAGCGGGCAGACCCAGTACTTC. This gives the protein CASSQAGSGQTQYF.

This rearrangement joins TRBV11-2 to TRBJ2-5; 7 positions agree with TRBD1. The CDR3 sequence is 13 residues long. J gave up 3 bases and V 3 bases, and 1 base lay outside the gene matches. The germline CDR1 and CDR2 sequences are SGHAT and FQNNGV. The CDR3 here is CASSLQGEETQYF. For the CDR3, the DNA is TGTGCCAGCAGCTTGCAGGGGGAAGAGACCCAGTACTTC.

V gene TRBV15 combines with J gene TRBJ2-5; D is undetermined. Germline V gives CDR1 LNHNV, CDR2 YYDKDF (reference sequence). The CDR3 spans 16 residues. Trimming pared 0 bases from V and 5 bases from J, leaving 16 bases between. DNA of the CDR3: TGTGCCACCAGCAGAGATCGTTTGGTGGGGTGGGAGACCCAGTACTTC. It specifies CATSRDRLVGWETQYF. The full variable domain, in which reference TRBV15 and TRBJ2-5 provide the parts outside the CDR3, is DAMVIQNPRYQVTQFGKPVTLSCSQTLNHNVMYWYQQKSSQAPKLLFHYYDKDFNNEADTPDNFQSRRPNTSFCFLDIRSPGLGDTAMYLCATSRDRLVGWETQYFGPGTRLLVL.

This chain links TRBV4-2 with TRBJ1-4, with D unclear. CDR1 is LGHNA and CDR2 is YNFKEQ in the germline V gene. This CDR3 contains 14 residues. Trimming took off 3 bases at V and 0 bases at J, with 5 bases between the two ends. The CDR3 nucleotides are TGTGCCAGCAGCCACCTAGCAACTAATGAAAAACTGTTTTTT. Protein: CASSHLATNEKLFF.

The V and J genes are TRBV2 and TRBJ1-2; no reliable D call. The CDR3 spans 13 residues. Trimming took 2 bases from V and 7 from J, leaving 11 bases between them. The germline V gene encodes CDR1 SNHLY and CDR2 FYNNEI. This chain's CDR3 is CASSESGFGGYTF. The CDR3, as DNA: TGTGCCAGCAGTGAATCGGGGTTTGGTGGCTACACCTTC.

Only one count was recorded for this clone. The genes are TRBV10-2 and TRBJ1-3, with 8 bases fitting TRBD1. The V and J ends lost 6 bases and 3 bases, in that order; junction bases with no gene match: 4. The germline gives CDR1 WSHSY, CDR2 SAAADI. The CDR3 consists of 14 residues. The CDR3 DNA reads TGCGCCAGCAGCGTCGGGACAGGTGGAAACACCATATATTTT. It yields the protein CASSVGTGGNTIYF.

The gene calls are TRBV28 and TRBJ1-1, with TRBD1 as a possible D gene (6 bases). Trimming removed 5 bases at V and 1 base at J, with 14 bases between. Germline lookup yields CDR1 MDHEN and CDR2 SYDVKM. The CDR3 contains 15 residues. CDR3 in amino acids: CASSNTGMGNTEAFF. DNA of the CDR3: TGTGCCAGCAGTAATACAGGGATGGGGAACACTGAAGCTTTCTTT. The full variable domain, rest sourced from reference TRBV28 and TRBJ1-1, is DVKVTQSSRYLVKRTGEKVFLECVQDMDHENMFWYRQDPGLGLRLIYFSYDVKMKEKGDIPEGYSVSREKKERFSLILESASTNQTSMYLCASSNTGMGNTEAFFGQGTRLTVV.

V is TRBV7-2 and J is TRBJ2-7; D might be TRBD2 (6 bases). CDR1 and CDR2 (germline): SGHTA, FQGNSA. Trimming cost V 2 bases and J 7 bases, with 15 bases left between them. CDR3 length: 14 residues. The CDR3 bases are TGTGCCAGCAGCTTAATCGCTAGCGCAACTGAGCAGTACTTC. This encodes CASSLIASATEQYF.